One and the same sample provided the 26 T cell receptor beta chains below, sequenced in a study of CD8 T cells in ankylosing spondylitis. Points from the study as a whole: It appeared that ankylosing spondylitis blood was characterized by a TCR beta motif of about eight highly homologous variants.

What these receptors recognize is not known. TCRdb called the 5' RACE reads again in MiXCR, with one record for every CDR3 protein. Among around 770,000 distinct CDR3 sequences listed, 10% to 15% were seen once. Specimen: blood, either unsorted or a sorted T cell fraction (not recorded which). These receptors were taken from a male donor with ankylosing spondylitis.

This clonotype was recorded many times. The chain uses TRBV29-1 and TRBJ1-2; D is undetermined. V shed 0 bases and J shed 4 bases, with 6 bases lying between them. The germline CDR1 and CDR2 sequences are SQVTM and ANQGSEA. There are 12 residues in the CDR3. The CDR3 loop reads CSVEDKGYGYTF. The CDR3 region has the DNA TGCAGCGTTGAAGATAAGGGCTATGGCTACACCTTC.

The rearrangement joins TRBV6-1 to TRBJ1-6; perhaps TRBD1 as D (5 bases). CDR1 and CDR2 (germline): MNHNS, SASEGT. The CDR3 has 17 amino acids. V shed 8 bases and J shed 0 bases, with 17 bases lying between them. CDR3 amino acids: CASHGGTRSSYNSPLHF. For the CDR3, the DNA is TGTGCCAGCCACGGCGGGACTCGGAGCTCCTATAATTCACCCCTCCACTTT.

This chain links TRBV4-2 with TRBJ1-1; D remains ambiguous. Trimming cost V 4 bases and J 4 bases, with 13 bases left between them. Germline V lookup: CDR1 LGHNA, CDR2 YNFKEQ. This CDR3 spans 14 amino acids. CDR3 loop: CASSPGLFCTEAFF. The CDR3 DNA sequence: TGTGCCAGCAGCCCCGGGCTCTTCTGCACTGAAGCTTTCTTT.

This clonotype was seen at least ten times. J is TRBJ2-3 and V is TRBV20-1; possibly TRBD1 or TRBD2 for D (6 bases each). The V end was cut by 2 bases, the J end by 3 bases, with 12 bases between. Germline CDR1 reads DFQATT; CDR2 reads SNEGSKA (reference sequence). The CDR3 totals 14 residues. The CDR3 bases are TGCAGTGCTAGAAGGGGGACTTGGACAGATACGCAGTATTTT. Translating it yields CSARRGTWTDTQYF.

The chain joins TRBV20-1 to TRBJ2-7; D is possibly TRBD1 (5 bases). The CDR3 length is 14 residues. V gave up 6 bases and J gave up 1 base, with 16 bases separating them. Germline V gives CDR1 DFQATT, CDR2 SNEGSKA (reference sequence). Written as DNA, the CDR3 is TGCAGTGCCGCGGACGAAGGGGTATCCTACGAGCAGTACTTC. This translates into CSAADEGVSYEQYF.

This clonotype came up a few times. V gene TRBV6-1 combines with J gene TRBJ1-1, with TRBD1 as a possible D gene (5 bases). CDR3 length: 15 residues. Trimming shortened V by 5 bases and J by 4 bases, and 17 bases separated the two germline ends. Per germline, CDR1 MNHNS and CDR2 SASEGT. CDR3: CASSPSPTGGTEAFF. In nucleotides, the CDR3 is TGTGCCAGCAGTCCTTCCCCCACGGGGGGCACTGAAGCTTTCTTT.

The V call is TRBV5-1, the J call TRBJ2-1, with D possibly TRBD1 on 6 matching bases. V lost 7 bases and J 6 bases, leaving 14 bases between the germline ends. The CDR3 length is 13 residues. Germline V gene sequence: CDR1 SGHRS, CDR2 YFSETQ. This chain's CDR3 is CASADLRGNEQFF. For the CDR3, the DNA is TGCGCCAGCGCGGACCTCAGGGGCAATGAGCAGTTCTTC. The whole variable domain, filled in from reference TRBV5-1 and TRBJ2-1, reads KAGVTQTPRYLIKTRGQQVTLSCSPISGHRSVSWYQQTPGQGLQFLFEYFSETQRNKGNFPGRFSGRQFSNSRSEMNVSTLELGDSALYLCASADLRGNEQFFGPGTRLTVL.

The chain recombines TRBV18 with TRBJ2-7; 7 bases map to TRBD1. V lost 5 bases, J lost 3 bases, and 10 bases stayed unmatched. Germline V gene sequence: CDR1 KGHSH, CDR2 LQKENI. The CDR3 runs 15 residues. CDR3 coding DNA: TGTGCCAGCTCATTGACAGGGACAGAGAACTACGAGCAGTACTTC. It specifies CASSLTGTENYEQYF.

The chain uses TRBV6-5 and TRBJ1-6; no reliable D call. The CDR3 loop spans 13 amino acids. In germline, CDR1 is MNHEY, CDR2 SVGAGI. The V and J ends lost 0 bases and 11 bases respectively, with 8 bases between them. As DNA, the CDR3 is TGTGCCAGCAGTTACTCGTCCGTCCCACCCCTCCACTTT. This sequence encodes CASSYSSVPPLHF.

The chain links TRBV12-3 or TRBV12-4 to TRBJ1-1; no clear D. The ends were cut back, 4 bases at V and 5 bases at J, with 14 bases in the middle. The CDR3 has 14 residues. CDR3 DNA: TGTGCCAGCAGTTGGGTGGGAATAGGTACTGAAGCTTTCTTT. This encodes CASSWVGIGTEAFF.

This clonotype appeared a few times. The chain uses TRBV7-2 and TRBJ2-7, with 8 bases aligning to TRBD2. After removal of 5 bases from V and 0 bases from J, the junction contained 6 bases not matched to a gene. The germline gives CDR1 SGHTA, CDR2 FQGNSA. This CDR3 is built from 15 residues. CDR3 loop: CASSHSGAGSYEQYF. CDR3 bases: TGTGCCAGCAGCCATAGCGGGGCCGGCTCCTACGAGCAGTACTTC. Supplemented by reference TRBV7-2 and TRBJ2-7, the full variable domain reads GAGVSQSPSNKVTEKGKDVELRCDPISGHTALYWYRQSLGQGLEFLIYFQGNSAPDKSGLPSDRFSAERTGGSVSTLTIQRTQQEDSAVYLCASSHSGAGSYEQYFGPGTRLTVT.

This clonotype was seen many times. The chain joins TRBV20-1 to TRBJ2-7; TRBD2 is a possible D gene (5 bases). This CDR3 comprises 13 residues. Germline V lookup: CDR1 DFQATT, CDR2 SNEGSKA (reference sequence). Trimming shortened V by 0 bases and J by 6 bases, and 12 bases separated the two germline ends. CDR3 in DNA: TGCAGTGCTAGAGAACGCAGCGCGGGCGAGCAGTACTTC. Amino acids: CSARERSAGEQYF.

There are a few counts of this clonotype. The chain carries TRBV6-5 and TRBJ2-3; 8 nucleotides agree with TRBD2. The CDR3 is 14 residues long. V shed 2 bases, J shed 5 bases, and the junction held 3 bases outside the gene matches. CDR1 is MNHEY and CDR2 is SVGAGI in the germline V gene. CDR3 bases: TGTGCCAGCAGTTACCTGCTAGCGGGAGATACGCAGTATTTT. The encoded protein is CASSYLLAGDTQYF.

J is TRBJ1-5 and V is TRBV11-2; D might be TRBD1 (6 bases). Trimming cost V 4 bases and J 6 bases, with 16 bases left between them. This CDR3 spans 15 amino acids. Germline lookup yields CDR1 SGHAT and CDR2 FQNNGV. CDR3 DNA sequence: TGTGCCAGCAGCTCCGGATGGGGGGCAAGTCAGCCCCAGCATTTT. This encodes CASSSGWGASQPQHF.

This chain uses TRBV3-1 with TRBJ1-1; D possibly corresponds to TRBD1 (6 bases). Trimming pared 0 bases from V and 7 bases from J, leaving 18 bases between. Germline-derived CDR1 and CDR2 are LGHDT and YNNKEL (reference sequence). The CDR3 has 16 amino acids. CDR3 in DNA: TGTGCCAGCAGCCAAGATGGATTTCAAGGGGGGGGTGAAGCTTTCTTT. It yields the protein CASSQDGFQGGGEAFF.

This clonotype showed up many times. The chain uses TRBV7-2 and TRBJ2-5; either TRBD1 or TRBD2 may fit D (5 bases each). V dropped 1 base and J dropped 5 bases, with 11 bases sitting between them. Germline V gives CDR1 SGHTA, CDR2 FQGNSA. This CDR3 is built from 14 residues. Here the CDR3 DNA reads TGTGCCAGCAGCTTAGGAGGGGCAGGGGAGACCCAGTACTTC. This encodes CASSLGGAGETQYF. The full variable domain, its missing parts supplied by reference TRBV7-2 and TRBJ2-5, is GAGVSQSPSNKVTEKGKDVELRCDPISGHTALYWYRQSLGQGLEFLIYFQGNSAPDKSGLPSDRFSAERTGGSVSTLTIQRTQQEDSAVYLCASSLGGAGETQYFGPGTRLLVL.

This chain links TRBV7-2 with TRBJ1-5, with a possible D match to TRBD1 (6 bases). Trimming took 4 bases from V and 6 from J, leaving 22 bases between them. CDR3 length: 17 amino acids. The germline V gene has CDR1 SGHTA and CDR2 FQGNSA. CDR3 region: CASSSYIQGGMSQPQHF. The CDR3 region has the DNA TGTGCCAGCAGCTCCTACATCCAAGGGGGGATGAGTCAGCCCCAGCATTTT.

This clonotype was picked up a small number of times. The chain recombines TRBV29-1 with TRBJ2-1, with D uncertain. The CDR3 runs 10 residues. CDR1 SQVTM and CDR2 ANQGSEA come from the germline V gene. Trimming removed 3 bases from V and 10 bases from J, with 7 bases in between. DNA of the CDR3: TGCAGCGTTGATCGAAACGAGCAGTTCTTC. It codes for CSVDRNEQFF.

This clonotype was recorded many times. This chain links TRBV4-2 with TRBJ2-5; TRBD2 aligns across 10 bases. Germline V lookup: CDR1 LGHNA, CDR2 YNFKEQ. V dropped 6 bases and J dropped 1; count of bases not matched to a gene: 5. This CDR3 has 15 residues. In DNA, the CDR3 is TGTGCCAGCAGACTCGGGACTAGCGTCCAAGAGACCCAGTACTTC. It yields the protein CASRLGTSVQETQYF.

The chain is built from TRBV9 and TRBJ2-5; 8 nucleotides match TRBD1. This CDR3 is 15 amino acids long. Germline V gives CDR1 SGDLS, CDR2 YYNGEE. Trimming at V came to 3 bases and at J to 5 bases, leaving 9 bases not matched to a gene. The CDR3 DNA reads as TGTGCCAGCAGCGCTCGACAGGGGAATGGGGAGACCCAGTACTTC. This sequence encodes CASSARQGNGETQYF.

This clonotype showed up many times. The rearrangement uses TRBV5-1 and TRBJ1-2; D is undetermined. V lost 4 bases to trimming and J lost 1 base, with 14 bases between them. This CDR3 has 15 amino acids. Germline assignment: CDR1 SGHRS and CDR2 YFSETQ. CDR3 residues: CASSSQAALNYGYTF. CDR3 coding DNA: TGCGCCAGCAGCAGCCAGGCCGCGCTTAACTATGGCTACACCTTC.

In this sample, this clonotype turned up many times. V gene TRBV9 combines with J gene TRBJ2-7; TRBD2 aligns across 10 bases. The J segment lost 2 bases and the V segment lost 4 bases, leaving 6 bases of the junction unmatched. This CDR3 contains 15 residues. Per the germline V gene, CDR1 is SGDLS and CDR2 is YYNGEE. The CDR3 bases are TGTGCCAGCAGCTTCGGACTAGCGGAGCCCTACGAGCAGTACTTC. Translation gives CASSFGLAEPYEQYF.

The chain has TRBV4-3 and TRBJ2-1, with D possibly TRBD2 on 5 matching bases. CDR3 length equals 14 residues. Germline V gene sequence: CDR1 LGHNA, CDR2 YSLEER. Trimming shortened V by 4 bases and J by 5 bases, and 12 bases separated the two germline ends. The CDR3 nucleotides are TGCGCCAGCAGCCGAGGGCCTAGGGACAATGAGCAGTTCTTC. Its translation: CASSRGPRDNEQFF.

This rearrangement joins TRBV29-1 to TRBJ2-3; D uncertain. V lost 4 bases and J lost 3, with 8 bases in between. There are 12 residues in the CDR3. CDR1 and CDR2 (germline): SQVTM, ANQGSEA. The CDR3 DNA reads as TGCAGCGTTGTAGGAGTTACAGATACGCAGTATTTT. Protein: CSVVGVTDTQYF.

The gene calls are TRBV20-1 and TRBJ1-2, with TRBD1 matching 10 bases. The junction had 11 bases not matched to a gene; V was cut back by 6 bases and J by 7 bases. This CDR3 contains 14 residues. The V gene's germline CDR1 is DFQATT and CDR2 SNEGSKA (reference sequence). CDR3 sequence: CSADEDRGRGGYTF. The DNA of the CDR3 is TGCAGTGCAGACGAAGACAGGGGGCGTGGTGGCTACACCTTC.

This clonotype was seen more than once but under ten times. The chain carries TRBV5-1 and TRBJ2-1; D is unclear. The CDR3 sequence is 15 residues long. Trimming left V 0 bases short and J 7 bases short, with 14 bases between. Per germline, CDR1 SGHRS and CDR2 YFSETQ. CDR3 sequence: CASSLVPDIVNEQFF. The CDR3 coding sequence is TGCGCCAGCAGCTTGGTTCCCGACATAGTTAATGAGCAGTTCTTC.